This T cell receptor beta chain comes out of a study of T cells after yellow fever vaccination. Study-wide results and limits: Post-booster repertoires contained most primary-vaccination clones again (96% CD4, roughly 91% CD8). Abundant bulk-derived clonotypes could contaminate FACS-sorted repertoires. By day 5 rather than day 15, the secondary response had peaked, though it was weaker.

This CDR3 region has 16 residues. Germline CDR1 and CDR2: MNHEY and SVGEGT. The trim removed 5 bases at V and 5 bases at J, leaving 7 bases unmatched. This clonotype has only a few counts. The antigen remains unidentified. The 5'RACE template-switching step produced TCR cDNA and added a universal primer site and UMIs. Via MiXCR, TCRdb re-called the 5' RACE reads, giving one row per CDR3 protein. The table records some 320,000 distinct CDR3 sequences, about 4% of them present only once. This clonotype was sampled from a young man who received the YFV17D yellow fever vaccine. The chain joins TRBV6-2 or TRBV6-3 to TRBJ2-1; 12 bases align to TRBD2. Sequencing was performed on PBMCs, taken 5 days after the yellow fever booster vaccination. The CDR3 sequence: CASSTRTSGNHNEQFF. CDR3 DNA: TGTGCCAGCAGTACCAGGACTAGCGGGAATCACAATGAGCAGTTCTTC.